These 8 T cell receptor beta chains came from one sample sequenced in a study (dated by TCRdb to the mid-2010s). Libraries came from 5' RACE. Sequencing used an Illumina MiSeq. TCRdb handled the public reads itself, with Q25 trimming in fastp and clone calling in MiXCR, and kept productive beta chains. Every entry covers one CDR3 protein and lists the most common genes and DNA from its rows. The sample data list roughly 64,000 distinct CDR3 sequences, and 20% to 25% of these were observed just once. The ten largest clones represent 2.5% to 3.5% of the sample. Material: memory CD4+ T cells sorted from a lymph node. Taken with the paper, the label for cell subset or site translates to: memory CD4+ T cells, CD4+CD45RO+CD25-. The receptors originated from a female donor with breast cancer.

This clonotype has just a few counts. The genes are TRBV5-1 and TRBJ2-2, with 8 bases that match TRBD1. V shed 2 bases and J 5 bases; nucleotides not matched to a gene: 8. The CDR3 totals 16 residues. CDR1 is SGHRS, CDR2 YFSETQ, per germline. The CDR3 reads CASSLMTGARTGELFF. DNA for the CDR3: TGCGCCAGCAGCTTAATGACAGGGGCTAGGACCGGGGAGCTGTTTTTT.

The V call is TRBV20-1, the J call TRBJ2-7; 8 bases line up with TRBD2. CDR3 size: 12 residues. In germline, CDR1 is DFQATT, CDR2 SNEGSKA (reference sequence). DNA of the CDR3: TGCAGGGCTTCCCGGGGGGGGTACGAGCAGTACTTC. Protein sequence: CRASRGGYEQYF.

This clonotype showed up just a few times. The genes are TRBV28 and TRBJ1-5; tentatively, D is TRBD1 (6 bases). The CDR3 extends over 16 amino acids. Trimming shortened V by 5 bases and J by 1 base, and 15 bases separated the two germline ends. CDR1 and CDR2 (germline): MDHEN, SYDVKM. CDR3: CASSAWVGGSNQPQHF. The CDR3, as DNA: TGTGCCAGCAGTGCCTGGGTTGGGGGCAGCAATCAGCCCCAGCATTTT.

There are many counts of this clonotype. V and J are TRBV5-1 and TRBJ1-2; D uncertain. V was clipped by 5 bases and J by 8 bases, with 13 bases between them. The CDR3 covers 12 residues. The V gene's germline CDR1 is SGHRS and CDR2 YFSETQ. The DNA for the CDR3 is TGCGCCAGCAGTAAGGATCGTCAGGGCTACACCTTC. Its translation is CASSKDRQGYTF.

The rearrangement uses TRBV12-3 or TRBV12-4 and TRBJ2-3; D ambiguous. V gave up 5 bases and J gave up 2 bases, with 8 bases separating them. This CDR3 spans 13 amino acids. Here the CDR3 DNA reads TGTGCCAGCAGTACACTTAACACAGATACGCAGTATTTT. Amino acids: CASSTLNTDTQYF.

This clonotype was counted between two and nine times. As DNA, the CDR3 is TGCAGTGCTTTAGACAGGCGGAAAAACATTCAGTACTTC. This sequence encodes CSALDRRKNIQYF. This chain joins TRBV20-1 and TRBJ2-4; D might be TRBD1 (6 bases). Per the germline V gene, CDR1 is DFQATT and CDR2 is SNEGSKA (reference sequence). V lost 5 bases and J lost 4, with 12 bases in between. This CDR3 has 13 residues.

This clonotype has a handful of counts. The rearrangement joins TRBV7-2 to TRBJ1-5; D might be TRBD1 (5 bases). Germline CDR1 is SGHTA and CDR2 is FQGNSA. V was trimmed by 5 bases and J by 5 bases, leaving 16 bases between them. This CDR3 spans 15 amino acids. CDR3 loop: CASSLDGASDQPQHF. DNA for the CDR3: TGTGCCAGCAGCCTCGACGGGGCGAGCGATCAGCCCCAGCATTTT.

In nucleotides, the CDR3 is TGCAGCGAAGGGACTACTAACAATGAGCAGTTCTTC. It is translated as CSEGTTNNEQFF. The chain couples TRBV20-1 to TRBJ2-1; 7 bases line up with TRBD2. The CDR3 extends over 12 amino acids. Germline CDR1 is DFQATT and CDR2 is SNEGSKA (reference sequence).